This T cell receptor (beta chain) emerged from a study of blood T cells in healthy people across ages. For the second PCR, which ran for about 6 to 11 cycles, a sample-barcoded 5' primer and a J-beta primer mix were used. MiXCR was run by TCRdb on the 5' RACE reads, yielding one entry per CDR3 protein. Of over 1,500,000 distinct CDR3 sequences in the sample, about 50% were seen once. Whole-study findings and limits: Naive T cell percentage strongly correlated with TCR beta diversity. Total diversity from one million sequenced T cells was likely underestimated.

Germline V gene data show CDR1 as SGHTA and CDR2 as FQGNSA. Trimming removed 5 bases from V and 4 bases from J, with 17 bases in between. This CDR3 region has 15 residues. This clonotype was recorded only once. Its antigen is not known. The TCR sequence derives from a woman in her 40s in good health. The V call is TRBV7-2, the J call TRBJ1-2; TRBD1 is a possible D gene (6 bases). The specimen sequenced was blood. DNA of the CDR3: TGTGCCAGCAGCACCGCGGGGGGGCGGACCTATGGCTACACCTTC. Residues: CASSTAGGRTYGYTF.